This TCR beta chain was captured by sequencing in a study of control samples from healthy donors and cancer patients. TCRdb's copy holds only in-frame clones and misses some; the assay was immunoSEQ multiplex PCR. The table records around 33,000 clones, approximately 86% of them present only once. The CDR3 sequence is 13 residues long. The V end was cut by 7 bases, the J end by 1 base, with 10 bases between. In germline, CDR1 is MNHEY, CDR2 SMNVEV (reference sequence). This clone was detected once. This TCR was recovered from a woman between 35 and 50 years old with lung cancer. The sequenced sample consisted of PBMCs. The J gene is TRBJ2-5, the V gene TRBV27, with D perhaps matching TRBD2 (5 bases). The CDR3 nucleotides read TGTGCCAGCACTCGGGCGGGCCAAGAGACCCAGTACTTC. Amino acid sequence: CASTRAGQETQYF.